This TCR beta chain originates from a study of T cell responses to AZD1222 COVID-19 vaccine. Study results and limitations: Reportedly, close to half of spike-specific TCRs are directed against unmutated variant regions. There were mostly white British donors and more females than males, and clonal diversity was possibly underestimated.

Assay used: immunoSEQ multiplex PCR; TCRdb lists only in-frame clones, some missing. The table has about 140,000 clones, 92% seen once. A note on this clone: No antigen is known for it.

CDR3 length: 14 amino acids. Trimming removed 4 bases from V and 1 base from J, with 8 bases in between. Per germline, CDR1 MNHEY and CDR2 SVGAGI. This chain joins TRBV6-5 and TRBJ1-5; D gene ambiguous. Source: peripheral blood, taken 28 days after the second AZD1222 dose. The receptor's source is an adult who received the AZD1222 COVID-19 vaccine. This CDR3 reads CASSLQISNQPQHF. CDR3 in DNA: TGTGCCAGCAGTTTACAGATAAGCAATCAGCCCCAGCATTTT.